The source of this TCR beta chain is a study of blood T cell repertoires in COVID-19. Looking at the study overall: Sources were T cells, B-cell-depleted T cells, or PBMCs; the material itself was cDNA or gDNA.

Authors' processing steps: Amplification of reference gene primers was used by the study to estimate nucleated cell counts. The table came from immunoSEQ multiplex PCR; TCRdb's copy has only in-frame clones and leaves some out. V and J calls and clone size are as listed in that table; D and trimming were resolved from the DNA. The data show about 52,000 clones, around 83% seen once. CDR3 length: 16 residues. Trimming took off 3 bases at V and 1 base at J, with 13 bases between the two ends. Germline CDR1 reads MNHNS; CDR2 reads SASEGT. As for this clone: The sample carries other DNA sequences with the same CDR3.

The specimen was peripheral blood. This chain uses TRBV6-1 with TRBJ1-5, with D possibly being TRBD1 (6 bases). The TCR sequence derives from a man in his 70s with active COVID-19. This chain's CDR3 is CASSERGGASNQPQHF. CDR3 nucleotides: TGTGCCAGCAGTGAGAGGGGGGGGGCAAGCAATCAGCCCCAGCATTTT.